What follows are 2 T cell receptor beta chains derived from one specimen sequenced in a study of cytomegalovirus exposure and HLA in healthy donors (dated by TCRdb to 2015 to 2018). The method behind the library was the immunoSEQ multiplex PCR assay. A mixture of 60 forward primers for TCR Vbeta segments and 13 reverse primers for TCR Jbeta segments was used in the multiplex PCR. Not all clones reach the TCRdb copy of this immuneACCESS table, which keeps in-frame sequences only. Checked studies attribute under half of the gap to unresolved V genes and leave the rest unexplained. For this sample there are 100,000 to 150,000 clones; 70% to 80% appear just once. The top ten hold 2.9% of the sample. Sequencing input: PBMCs. Every receptor here comes from a human donor in good health.

CDR3 in amino acids: CASSYPMNTEAFF. CDR3 in DNA: TGTGCCAGCAGTTATCCCATGAACACTGAAGCTTTCTTT. V usage is TRBV28 and J usage is TRBJ1-1; D uncertain. V was shortened by 4 bases and J by 0 bases, with 6 bases between the two germline ends. Per germline, CDR1 MDHEN and CDR2 SYDVKM. CDR3 length equals 13 residues.

Only a few counts were recorded for this clone. This chain uses TRBV7-3 with TRBJ2-3, with a weak D call TRBD1 (5 bases). The CDR3 has 14 amino acids. Germline CDR1 and CDR2: SGHTA and FQGTGA. Trimming left V 5 bases short and J 4 bases short, with 13 bases between. DNA for the CDR3: TGTGCCAGCAGCCAGACAGTGCGCGCAGATACGCAGTATTTT. Its protein product is CASSQTVRADTQYF. Complete variable domain (other parts from reference TRBV7-3 and TRBJ2-3): GAGVSQTPSNKVTEKGKYVELRCDPISGHTALYWYRQSLGQGPEFLIYFQGTGAADDSGLPNDRFFAVRPEGSVSTLKIQRTERGDSAVYLCASSQTVRADTQYFGPGTRLTVL.